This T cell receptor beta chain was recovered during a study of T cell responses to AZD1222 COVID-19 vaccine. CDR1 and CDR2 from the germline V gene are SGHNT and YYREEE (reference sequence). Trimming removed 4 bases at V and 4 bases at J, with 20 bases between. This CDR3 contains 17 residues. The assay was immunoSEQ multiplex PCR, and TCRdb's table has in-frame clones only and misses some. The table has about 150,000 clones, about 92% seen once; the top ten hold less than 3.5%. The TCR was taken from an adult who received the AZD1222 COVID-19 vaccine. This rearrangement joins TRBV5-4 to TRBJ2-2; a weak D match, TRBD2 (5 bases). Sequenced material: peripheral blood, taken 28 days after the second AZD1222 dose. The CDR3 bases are TGTGCCAGCAGCCCCCCGGACCGCTCCCGGGGCACCGGGGAGCTGTTTTTT. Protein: CASSPPDRSRGTGELFF.